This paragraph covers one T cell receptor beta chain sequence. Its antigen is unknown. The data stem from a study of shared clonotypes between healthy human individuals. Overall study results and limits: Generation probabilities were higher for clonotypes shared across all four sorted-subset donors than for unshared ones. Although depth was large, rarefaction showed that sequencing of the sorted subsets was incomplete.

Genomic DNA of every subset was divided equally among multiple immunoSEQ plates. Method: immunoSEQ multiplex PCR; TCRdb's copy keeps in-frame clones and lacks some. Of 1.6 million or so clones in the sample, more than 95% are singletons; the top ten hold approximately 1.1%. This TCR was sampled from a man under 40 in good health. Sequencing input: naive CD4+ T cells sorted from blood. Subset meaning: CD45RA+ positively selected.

The CDR3 DNA is TGTGCCAGCAGCCAGGGACAGAGCTCCTACGAGCAGTACTTC. Protein product: CASSQGQSSYEQYF. The chain links TRBV7-8 to TRBJ2-7; 7 bases are a match to TRBD1. This CDR3 contains 14 residues. CDR1 is SGHVS, CDR2 FQNEAQ, per germline. V dropped 5 bases and J dropped 0; count of bases not matched to a gene: 4. The full variable domain, its missing parts supplied by reference TRBV7-8 and TRBJ2-7, is GAGVSQSPRYKVAKRGQDVALRCDPISGHVSLFWYQQALGQGPEFLTYFQNEAQLDKSGLPSDRFFAERPEGSVSTLKIQRTQQEDSAVYLCASSQGQSSYEQYFGPGTRLTVT.